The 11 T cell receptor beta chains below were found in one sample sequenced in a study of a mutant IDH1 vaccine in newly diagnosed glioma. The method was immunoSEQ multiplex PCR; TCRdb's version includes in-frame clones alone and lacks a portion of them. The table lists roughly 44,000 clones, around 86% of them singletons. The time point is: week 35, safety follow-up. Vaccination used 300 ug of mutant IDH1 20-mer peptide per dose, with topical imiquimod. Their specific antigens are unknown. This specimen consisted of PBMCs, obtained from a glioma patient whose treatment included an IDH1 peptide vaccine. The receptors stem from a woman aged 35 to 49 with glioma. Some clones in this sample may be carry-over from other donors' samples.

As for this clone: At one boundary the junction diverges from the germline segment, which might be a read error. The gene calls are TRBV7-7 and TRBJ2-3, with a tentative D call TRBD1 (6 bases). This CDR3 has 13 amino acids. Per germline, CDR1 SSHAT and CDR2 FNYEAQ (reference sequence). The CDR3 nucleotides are TGTGCTAGCAGCTTGGGGACAAAAGATACGCAGTATTTT. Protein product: CASSLGTKDTQYF.

The CDR3 sequence is CASSLNTATEAFF. Here the CDR3 DNA reads TGTGCCAGCAGCTTGAACACGGCCACTGAAGCTTTCTTT. V gene TRBV5-4 combines with J gene TRBJ1-1; D gene unclear. CDR1 and CDR2 (germline): SGHNT, YYREEE (reference sequence). With 1 base removed from V and 4 bases from J, the gap between germline ends came to 8 bases. There are 13 residues in the CDR3.

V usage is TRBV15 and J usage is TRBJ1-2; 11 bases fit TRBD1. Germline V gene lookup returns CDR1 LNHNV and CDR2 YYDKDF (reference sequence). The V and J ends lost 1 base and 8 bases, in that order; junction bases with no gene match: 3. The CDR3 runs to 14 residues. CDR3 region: CATSRADRGQGYTF. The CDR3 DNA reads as TGTGCCACCAGCAGAGCGGACAGGGGGCAAGGCTACACCTTC.

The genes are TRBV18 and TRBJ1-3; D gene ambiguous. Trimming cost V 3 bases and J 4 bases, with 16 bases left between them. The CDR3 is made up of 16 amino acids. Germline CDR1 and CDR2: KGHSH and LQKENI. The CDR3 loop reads CASSPNSPNSGNTIYF. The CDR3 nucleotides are TGTGCCAGCTCACCGAATTCCCCGAACTCGGGAAACACCATATATTTT.

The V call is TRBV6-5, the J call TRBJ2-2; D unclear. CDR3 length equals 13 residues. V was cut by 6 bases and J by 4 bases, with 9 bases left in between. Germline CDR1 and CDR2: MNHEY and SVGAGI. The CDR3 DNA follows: TGTGCCAGCAGGCCCCGGGTCACCGGGGAGCTGTTTTTT. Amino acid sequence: CASRPRVTGELFF.

The CDR3 coding sequence is TGTGCCACCACGGCAGGATCCAATGAGCAGTTCTTC. It encodes CATTAGSNEQFF. The chain joins TRBV15 to TRBJ2-1; D gene uncertain. The CDR3 is 12 amino acids. Trimming removed 7 bases from V and 6 bases from J, with 10 bases in between. Germline CDR1 is LNHNV and CDR2 is YYDKDF (reference sequence).

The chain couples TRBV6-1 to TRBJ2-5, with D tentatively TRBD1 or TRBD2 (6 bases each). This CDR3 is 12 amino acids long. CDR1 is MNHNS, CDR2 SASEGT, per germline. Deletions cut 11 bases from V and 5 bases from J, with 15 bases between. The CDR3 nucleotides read TGTGCCGCCAGCAGGGGACTTGAGACCCAGTACTTC. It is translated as CAASRGLETQYF.

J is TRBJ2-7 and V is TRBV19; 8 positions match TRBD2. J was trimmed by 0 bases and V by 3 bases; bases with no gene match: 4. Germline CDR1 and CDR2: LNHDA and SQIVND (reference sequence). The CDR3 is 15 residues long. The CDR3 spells CASSIPGGSSYEQYF. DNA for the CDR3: TGTGCCAGTAGTATTCCGGGGGGGAGCTCCTACGAGCAGTACTTC.

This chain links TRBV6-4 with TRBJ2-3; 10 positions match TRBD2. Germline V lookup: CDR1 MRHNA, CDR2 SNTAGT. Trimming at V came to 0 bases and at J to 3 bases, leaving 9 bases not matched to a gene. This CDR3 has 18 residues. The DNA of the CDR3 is TGTGCCAGCAGTGACTCCGCGGGATCAGCGGGGGGGACAGATACGCAGTATTTT. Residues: CASSDSAGSAGGTDTQYF.

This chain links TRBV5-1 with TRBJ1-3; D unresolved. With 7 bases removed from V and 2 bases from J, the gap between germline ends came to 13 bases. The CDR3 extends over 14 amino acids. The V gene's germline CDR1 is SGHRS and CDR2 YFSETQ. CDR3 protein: CASAPQVAGNTIYF. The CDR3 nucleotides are TGCGCCAGCGCCCCACAAGTAGCTGGAAACACCATATATTTT.

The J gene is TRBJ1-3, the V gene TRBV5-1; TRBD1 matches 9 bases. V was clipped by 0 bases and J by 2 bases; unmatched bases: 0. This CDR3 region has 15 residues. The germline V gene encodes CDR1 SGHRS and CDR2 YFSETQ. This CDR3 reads CASSLGDRAGNTIYF. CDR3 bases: TGCGCCAGCAGCTTGGGGGACAGGGCTGGAAACACCATATATTTT.